The 24 T cell receptor beta chains below all came from one sample that was sequenced in a study of blood T cell repertoires in COVID-19. Sequencing was performed with immunoSEQ multiplex PCR; in TCRdb, only in-frame clones are kept and a portion is missing. The table shows more than 150,000 clones, with approximately 83% occurring only once. Sequenced: PBMCs or T cells enriched from blood (not recorded which). All receptors derive from a woman aged 55-69 years who had recovered from COVID-19.

This clone came up many times. The chain joins TRBV12-3 or TRBV12-4 to TRBJ1-5; possible D gene TRBD1, 6 bases. The length of the CDR3 is 13 residues. Trimming shortened V by 7 bases and J by 7 bases, and 14 bases separated the two germline ends. In nucleotides, the CDR3 is TGTGCCAGCATCAAAGGCGGGGGCCAGCCCCAGCATTTT. Protein sequence: CASIKGGGQPQHF.

This clone was counted once. In nucleotides, the CDR3 is TGTGCCAGCAGCCAAGTGCCCCCAGCGGGAGCAACTAATGAAAAACTGTTTTTT. Amino acid sequence: CASSQVPPAGATNEKLFF. V usage is TRBV3-1 (or the pseudogene TRBV3-2) and J usage is TRBJ1-4; D is unresolved. The CDR3 has 18 amino acids. Germline V gene data show CDR1 as LGHDT and CDR2 as YNNKEL (reference sequence). Trimming removed 1 base at V and 0 bases at J, with 15 bases between.

This CDR3 reads CASSQLLLQASSYEQYF. CDR3 DNA sequence: TGCGCCAGCAGCCAGTTACTCCTCCAGGCAAGCTCCTACGAGCAGTACTTC. This chain uses TRBV4-1 with TRBJ2-7; D unclear. This CDR3 is 17 amino acids long. In germline, CDR1 is MGHRA, CDR2 YSYEKL. The germline V and J ends were trimmed by 3 bases and 0 bases, with 18 bases remaining between them.

V gene TRBV29-1 combines with J gene TRBJ2-2, with D tentatively TRBD1 (5 bases). This CDR3 region has 12 residues. Germline V CDR1 and CDR2: SQVTM, ANQGSEA. V lost 5 bases and J 7 bases, leaving 11 bases between the germline ends. The DNA of the CDR3 is TGCAGCGTTACGCAGGGTGGCGGGGAGCTGTTTTTT. The encoded protein is CSVTQGGGELFF.

V and J are TRBV5-1 and TRBJ2-3; 7 bases agree with TRBD2. The CDR3 contains 17 residues. Germline V lookup: CDR1 SGHRS, CDR2 YFSETQ. Trimming at V came to 0 bases and at J to 3 bases, leaving 10 bases not matched to a gene. The CDR3 protein is CASSLALGDYSTDTQYF. The CDR3 DNA reads TGCGCCAGCAGCTTGGCCTTAGGGGACTACTCGACAGATACGCAGTATTTT.

Relative to its sample, this clone is medium-sized (0.01 to 0.1%). V gene TRBV28 combines with J gene TRBJ1-2; D is perhaps TRBD1 (6 bases). The CDR3 spans 16 residues. Per the germline V gene, CDR1 is MDHEN and CDR2 is SYDVKM. Trimming left V 1 base short and J 5 bases short, with 17 bases between. The CDR3 DNA sequence: TGTGCCAGCAGTTTATTCGAGGGGGTCCAGAGGTATGGCTACACCTTC. This translates into CASSLFEGVQRYGYTF.

The J gene is TRBJ1-5, the V gene TRBV6-5; D is perhaps TRBD1 (5 bases). Germline V gene data show CDR1 as MNHEY and CDR2 as SVGAGI. This CDR3 contains 15 residues. With 4 bases removed from V and 10 bases from J, the gap between germline ends came to 20 bases. CDR3 in DNA: TGTGCCAGCAGTTCCGTCCCGGGACTTCTCGATCCCCAGCATTTT. It codes for CASSSVPGLLDPQHF.

The chain joins TRBV11-3 to TRBJ2-3, with 9 bases aligning to TRBD1. With 4 bases clipped from V and 4 bases from J, the junction kept 6 bases outside the gene matches. Germline V gene sequence: CDR1 SGHNT, CDR2 YENEEA. The CDR3 is 15 amino acids. The CDR3 DNA follows: TGTGCCAGCAGCTCTGGGACAGGGTGGGCAGATACGCAGTATTTT. It specifies CASSSGTGWADTQYF.

CDR3 coding DNA: TGCGCCAGCAGCTTGGGCGGGGGTTTAACAGATACGCAGTATTTT. Translation gives CASSLGGGLTDTQYF. V and J are TRBV5-1 and TRBJ2-3, with TRBD2 matching over 7 bases. Trimming at V came to 0 bases and at J to 3 bases, leaving 4 bases not matched to a gene. Germline V lookup: CDR1 SGHRS, CDR2 YFSETQ. The CDR3 has 15 residues.

The V call is TRBV2, the J call TRBJ2-5; the match to TRBD2 covers 12 bases. Looked up from germline, CDR1 is SNHLY and CDR2 is FYNNEI. This CDR3 spans 15 amino acids. V shed 2 bases and J 2 bases; nucleotides not matched to a gene: 0. CDR3 nucleotides: TGTGCCAGCAGTGAACTAGCGGGGGGGCAAGAGACCCAGTACTTC. Protein: CASSELAGGQETQYF.

The chain couples TRBV28 to TRBJ1-5; 8 positions agree with TRBD1. With V trimmed by 3 bases and J by 2 bases, 3 bases remained unmatched. The CDR3 contains 15 residues. CDR1 MDHEN and CDR2 SYDVKM come from the germline V gene. In DNA, the CDR3 is TGTGCCAGCAGTTTTGGGGGACAGGGCAATCAGCCCCAGCATTTT. It specifies CASSFGGQGNQPQHF.

This rearrangement joins TRBV19 to TRBJ2-7; 9 nucleotides agree with TRBD2. Unmatched junction bases numbered 7, after V lost 4 bases and J lost 3 bases. CDR3 length: 15 amino acids. Germline V gene data show CDR1 as LNHDA and CDR2 as SQIVND (reference sequence). The CDR3 region is CASSSGRAVGYEQYF. The DNA of the CDR3 is TGTGCCAGTAGTAGCGGGAGGGCCGTAGGCTACGAGCAGTACTTC.

The gene calls are TRBV7-3 and TRBJ1-2, with TRBD1 matching over 12 bases. CDR1 is SGHTA, CDR2 FQGTGA, per germline. CDR3 size: 15 residues. V shed 5 bases, J shed 8 bases, and the junction held 9 bases outside the gene matches. In nucleotides, the CDR3 is TGTGCCAGCAGCCCGGGACAGGGGGCCCTTCGGGGCTACACCTTC. Translated: CASSPGQGALRGYTF.

This clone was detected only a few times. CDR3 sequence: CASNRLAGGATHSSYEQYF. The CDR3 DNA reads TGTGCCAGCAACAGACTAGCGGGGGGGGCAACACACAGCTCCTACGAGCAGTACTTC. J is TRBJ2-7 and V is TRBV2; TRBD2 agrees at 14 bases. Germline lookup yields CDR1 SNHLY and CDR2 FYNNEI. The CDR3 covers 19 residues. Trimming cost V 7 bases and J 0 bases; bases outside gene matches: 14.

The chain recombines TRBV6-5 with TRBJ1-1, with unresolved D. Germline lookup yields CDR1 MNHEY and CDR2 SVGAGI. The CDR3 spans 11 residues. V was cut by 11 bases and J by 2 bases, with 9 bases left in between. The CDR3: CASFLNTEAFF. In nucleotides, the CDR3 is TGTGCCTCTTTCCTTAACACTGAAGCTTTCTTT.

The sample holds a few counts of this clone. The CDR3 bases are TGTGCCAGCAGCCCCGGGACTAGCGGCCCTGGGGATGAGCAGTTCTTC. Translating it yields CASSPGTSGPGDEQFF. This sequence joins TRBV5-4 and TRBJ2-1; 11 bases agree with TRBD2. The CDR3 extends over 16 amino acids. V was clipped by 4 bases and J by 8 bases; unmatched bases: 11. The V gene's germline CDR1 is SGHNT and CDR2 YYREEE (reference sequence).

The chain couples TRBV2 to TRBJ1-5, with D maybe TRBD1 (6 bases). The V end was cut by 8 bases, the J end by 2 bases, with 13 bases between. The CDR3 has 14 amino acids. The germline CDR1 and CDR2 sequences are SNHLY and FYNNEI. The CDR3 sequence is CASHGGARNQPQHF. The DNA of the CDR3 is TGTGCCAGCCACGGGGGGGCCCGCAATCAGCCCCAGCATTTT.

In DNA, the CDR3 is TGTGCCAGCAGGGGCACGTACACCGGGGAGCTGTTTTTT. The encoded protein is CASRGTYTGELFF. This sequence joins TRBV2 and TRBJ2-2; D is uncertain. The CDR3 runs 13 residues. Germline V gene sequence: CDR1 SNHLY, CDR2 FYNNEI. With 6 bases removed from V and 3 bases from J, the gap between germline ends came to 8 bases.

V gene TRBV19 combines with J gene TRBJ2-3; D perhaps matches TRBD1 (6 bases). V lost 5 bases to trimming and J lost 1 base, with 19 bases between them. The germline V gene has CDR1 LNHDA and CDR2 SQIVND (reference sequence). The CDR3 has 17 residues. CDR3 DNA: TGTGCCAGTAGTCCCCATACAGGGAAGGGACGCACAGATACGCAGTATTTT. This translates into CASSPHTGKGRTDTQYF.

V and J are TRBV19 and TRBJ1-5; D perhaps matches TRBD1 (6 bases). Trimming stripped 11 bases from V and 5 bases from J, with 40 bases between. Germline values: CDR1 LNHDA, CDR2 SQIVND (reference sequence). The CDR3 is 21 amino acids. CDR3 DNA: TGTGCCCAGTTTGTCGGTATGGACGTTGTCGTTGCTACAGGGCTATATCAGCCCCAGCATTTT. Its translation: CAQFVGMDVVVATGLYQPQHF.

This chain joins TRBV30 and TRBJ2-2; TRBD1 matches 7 bases. Germline CDR1 is GTSNPN and CDR2 is SVGIG (reference sequence). CDR3 size: 16 residues. V gave up 5 bases and J gave up 1 base; unmatched junction bases: 10. The CDR3 DNA follows: TGTGCCTGGGCCTTTTTGGGACAGAGGAACACCGGGGAGCTGTTTTTT. As protein: CAWAFLGQRNTGELFF.

This clone was seen a handful of times. This rearrangement joins TRBV15 to TRBJ2-2; perhaps TRBD2 as D (5 bases). The germline CDR1 and CDR2 sequences are LNHNV and YYDKDF (reference sequence). This CDR3 comprises 17 residues. V was cut by 4 bases and J by 6 bases, with 21 bases left in between. The CDR3 nucleotides read TGTGCCACCAGCACCGGCTTCCGGGATCTGATCCCCGGGGAGCTGTTTTTT. Amino acids: CATSTGFRDLIPGELFF. The whole variable domain, filled in from reference TRBV15 and TRBJ2-2, reads DAMVIQNPRYQVTQFGKPVTLSCSQTLNHNVMYWYQQKSSQAPKLLFHYYDKDFNNEADTPDNFQSRRPNTSFCFLDIRSPGLGDTAMYLCATSTGFRDLIPGELFFGEGSRLTVL.

The rearrangement uses TRBV5-1 and TRBJ2-3; D is uncertain. Between the trimmed V and J ends, which lost 2 bases and 2 bases, there was a span of 9 bases. Germline-derived CDR1 and CDR2 are SGHRS and YFSETQ. The CDR3 length is 14 residues. Here the CDR3 DNA reads TGCGCCAGCAGCTTATTCAGTTACACAGATACGCAGTATTTT. As protein: CASSLFSYTDTQYF.

The V call is TRBV7-9, the J call TRBJ1-5; D not resolved. Trimming removed 4 bases at V and 4 bases at J, with 11 bases between. The CDR3 is 14 residues long. Germline V gene data show CDR1 as SEHNR and CDR2 as FQNEAQ (reference sequence). CDR3 DNA sequence: TGTGCCAGCAGCTCCTCTCTCGGGAATCAGCCCCAGCATTTT. Translating it yields CASSSSLGNQPQHF.